This passage covers 30 T cell receptor beta chains from one sample sequenced in a study of shared clonotypes between healthy human individuals. Naive CD8 cells lacked CD45RO and underwent positive selection for CCR7, leaving out terminally differentiated effector memory CD45RA+ cells. Sequencing used immunoSEQ multiplex PCR; TCRdb keeps in-frame clones, though not all of them. This table has about 2.1 million clones, over 85% appearing once. The sequenced sample consisted of naive CD8+ T cells from PBMCs. These receptors originate from a man aged 18 to 30 in good health. Some clones in this sample may be carry-over from other donors' samples.

The gene calls are TRBV30 and TRBJ2-6, with D hard to call. CDR3 size: 17 residues. Germline V gives CDR1 GTSNPN, CDR2 SVGIG (reference sequence). The germline V and J ends were trimmed by 0 bases and 0 bases, with 12 bases remaining between them. Written as DNA, the CDR3 is TGTGCCTGGAGTGTGTTAAATACCCTCTCTGGGGCCAACGTCCTGACTTTC. Protein sequence: CAWSVLNTLSGANVLTF.

The rearrangement uses TRBV11-2 and TRBJ2-1; D is perhaps TRBD2 (7 bases). CDR3 length: 17 amino acids. Germline V lookup: CDR1 SGHAT, CDR2 FQNNGV. V was clipped by 1 base and J by 5 bases, with 18 bases between them. The CDR3 here is CASSLVAYRGANNEQFF. As DNA, the CDR3 is TGTGCCAGCAGCTTAGTCGCCTACCGGGGGGCTAACAATGAGCAGTTCTTC.

V and J are TRBV2 and TRBJ1-3; 7 bases align to TRBD1. V was pared by 6 bases and J by 11 bases, with 16 bases of the junction left unmatched. CDR3 length: 15 residues. Looked up from germline, CDR1 is SNHLY and CDR2 is FYNNEI. The CDR3 region has the DNA TGTGCCAGCAGAGACGACAGGGCATTTGGAGTCCCCATATATTTT. Amino acids: CASRDDRAFGVPIYF.

The J gene is TRBJ2-7, the V gene TRBV9, with 10 bases fitting TRBD2. The germline gives CDR1 SGDLS, CDR2 YYNGEE. V lost 1 base, J lost 5 bases, and 6 bases stayed unmatched. The CDR3 runs to 15 residues. Written as DNA, the CDR3 is TGTGCCAGCAGCGTACAGAGCGGGAGGGGAAACGAGCAGTACTTC. As protein: CASSVQSGRGNEQYF.

This chain links TRBV6-1 with TRBJ1-6, with unresolved D. The CDR3 sequence is 12 residues long. V was pared by 3 bases and J by 8 bases, with 5 bases between. In germline, CDR1 is MNHNS, CDR2 SASEGT. CDR3 sequence: CASSDVDSPLHF. The CDR3 DNA reads as TGTGCCAGCAGTGACGTGGATTCACCCCTCCACTTT.

With respect to this clone: Other nucleotide sequences in the sample specify the same CDR3. The chain uses TRBV25-1 and TRBJ2-7; 11 positions match TRBD2. CDR3 length: 14 amino acids. Germline CDR1 MGHDK, CDR2 SYGVNS. Trimming at V came to 4 bases and at J to 4 bases, leaving 3 bases not matched to a gene. The CDR3 region is CASSGLAGGYEQYF. CDR3 DNA: TGTGCCAGCAGTGGGTTAGCGGGAGGGTACGAGCAGTACTTC.

The V gene is TRBV9, the J gene TRBJ1-1; D is uncertain. V gave up 7 bases and J gave up 0 bases, with 13 bases separating them. From germline, CDR1 is SGDLS and CDR2 YYNGEE. The CDR3 length is 14 residues. The CDR3 loop reads CASGLGGVNTEAFF. As DNA, the CDR3 is TGTGCCAGCGGCCTGGGCGGCGTGAACACTGAAGCTTTCTTT.

The gene calls are TRBV29-1 and TRBJ2-2; D tentatively fits TRBD1 or TRBD2 (5 bases each). Germline CDR1 reads SQVTM; CDR2 reads ANQGSEA. The CDR3 consists of 12 residues. V was pared by 4 bases and J by 8 bases, with 11 bases between. As DNA, the CDR3 is TGCAGCGTTGCCTTAGAGGGGGGGGAGCTGTTTTTT. Translation gives CSVALEGGELFF.

The chain couples TRBV27 to TRBJ2-7; the D is unclear. Germline V CDR1 and CDR2: MNHEY, SMNVEV (reference sequence). The germline V and J ends were trimmed by 5 bases and 6 bases, with 11 bases remaining between them. CDR3 length: 12 amino acids. CDR3 DNA sequence: TGTGCCAGCAGTACTATTTTGGGCGAGCAGTACTTC. It yields the protein CASSTILGEQYF.

Comments on this clone: At the DNA level, this CDR3 is encoded by other sequences in the same sample as well. The V call is TRBV4-1, the J call TRBJ2-7; unclear D gene. This CDR3 has 13 residues. Trimming removed 0 bases at V and 2 bases at J, with 5 bases between. Germline V CDR1 and CDR2: MGHRA, YSYEKL. The CDR3 loop is CASSQDRAYEQYF. CDR3 coding DNA: TGCGCCAGCAGCCAAGACCGGGCCTACGAGCAGTACTTC.

A single count supports this clone. This chain links TRBV19 with TRBJ2-1, with TRBD1 matching over 12 bases. CDR3 length: 15 residues. Germline V gene lookup returns CDR1 LNHDA and CDR2 SQIVND (reference sequence). V lost 7 bases, J lost 7 bases, and 8 bases stayed unmatched. The CDR3 reads CASTTGTGGSNEQFF. In nucleotides, the CDR3 is TGTGCCAGTACCACCGGGACAGGGGGCTCGAATGAGCAGTTCTTC.

This chain uses TRBV7-8 with TRBJ2-7, with a weak D call TRBD1 (6 bases). The germline V gene encodes CDR1 SGHVS and CDR2 FQNEAQ. The V end lost 2 bases, the J end lost 0 bases, and 20 bases lay between the germline ends. The CDR3 consists of 18 residues. The CDR3 is CASSLSHRVRASSYEQYF. CDR3 nucleotides: TGTGCCAGCAGCTTATCACACAGGGTGCGAGCGAGCTCCTACGAGCAGTACTTC.

The chain carries TRBV6-1 and TRBJ1-4, with D uncertain. The CDR3 is 11 amino acids. Deletions cut 10 bases from V and 8 bases from J, with 11 bases between. Germline-derived CDR1 and CDR2 are MNHNS and SASEGT. The CDR3 spells CATSYREKLFF. CDR3 sequence (DNA): TGTGCCACTAGCTACCGAGAAAAACTGTTTTTT.

The CDR3 sequence: CASSFMQGYEQYF. CDR3 in DNA: TGTGCCAGCAGTTTTATGCAAGGTTACGAGCAGTACTTC. J is TRBJ2-7 and V is TRBV28; D not resolved. The V and J ends lost 3 bases and 4 bases respectively, with 10 bases between them. The germline V gene encodes CDR1 MDHEN and CDR2 SYDVKM. The CDR3 loop spans 13 amino acids.

The chain has TRBV28 and TRBJ2-3, with TRBD2 identical over 7 bases. Germline CDR1 MDHEN, CDR2 SYDVKM. V trimming: 6 bases; J trimming: 2 bases; junction bases outside the gene matches: 14. CDR3 length equals 17 residues. Here the CDR3 DNA reads TGTGCCAGCAGCCTATACGGTAATAGCGGGTTCACAGATACGCAGTATTTT. This gives the protein CASSLYGNSGFTDTQYF.

V is TRBV19 and J is TRBJ2-1, with 15 bases aligning to TRBD2. The CDR3 totals 15 residues. V shed 2 bases, J shed 8 bases, and the junction held 1 base outside the gene matches. Germline V gene data show CDR1 as LNHDA and CDR2 as SQIVND (reference sequence). The CDR3 coding sequence is TGTGCCAGTAGTATAAGGACTAGCGGGAGGGATGAGCAGTTCTTC. It specifies CASSIRTSGRDEQFF.

This rearrangement joins TRBV27 to TRBJ2-7; a possible D gene is TRBD1 (5 bases). The V end lost 8 bases, the J end lost 1 base, and 12 bases lay between the germline ends. The CDR3 spans 13 residues. From germline, CDR1 is MNHEY and CDR2 SMNVEV (reference sequence). In nucleotides, the CDR3 is TGTGCCAGCGCCCTCTCAGGGTCCTACGAGCAGTACTTC. Amino acid sequence: CASALSGSYEQYF.

J is TRBJ2-7 and V is TRBV4-1, with 12 bases lining up with TRBD2. V gave up 4 bases and J gave up 1 base; unmatched junction bases: 2. The CDR3 consists of 15 residues. CDR1 and CDR2 (germline): MGHRA, YSYEKL. CDR3 residues: CASSRGLAGSYEQYF. The CDR3 DNA reads TGCGCCAGCAGCCGGGGACTAGCGGGTTCCTACGAGCAGTACTTC.

The rearrangement links TRBV7-9 to TRBJ2-1; the D gene could be TRBD1 or TRBD2 (6 bases each). Trimming took off 2 bases at V and 4 bases at J, with 15 bases between the two ends. The CDR3 extends over 16 amino acids. Germline CDR1 reads SEHNR; CDR2 reads FQNEAQ (reference sequence). CDR3 region: CASSLYGGGQYNEQFF. CDR3 coding DNA: TGTGCCAGCAGCTTATACGGGGGAGGACAGTACAATGAGCAGTTCTTC.

CDR3: CASSVAPGPGTSGDNEQFF. The DNA of the CDR3 is TGTGCCAGCAGCGTAGCTCCAGGGCCTGGGACTAGCGGGGATAATGAGCAGTTCTTC. V usage is TRBV9 and J usage is TRBJ2-1, with 13 positions matching TRBD2. CDR3 length equals 19 residues. J was trimmed by 7 bases and V by 0 bases; bases with no gene match: 13. Germline values: CDR1 SGDLS, CDR2 YYNGEE. Looking up the rest from reference TRBV9 and TRBJ2-1 gives the full variable domain: DSGVTQTPKHLITATGQRVTLRCSPRSGDLSVYWYQQSLDQGLQFLIQYYNGEERAKGNILERFSAQQFPDLHSELNLSSLELGDSALYFCASSVAPGPGTSGDNEQFFGPGTRLTVL.

As DNA, the CDR3 is TGTGCCAGCAGCTTAGTGGAGGGACTCGCTGGAGAGCAGTACTTC. Its protein is CASSLVEGLAGEQYF. The chain carries TRBV7-9 and TRBJ2-7, with D possibly matching TRBD2 (6 bases). Germline lookup yields CDR1 SEHNR and CDR2 FQNEAQ (reference sequence). V lost 1 base to trimming and J lost 7 bases, with 17 bases between them. The CDR3 has 15 residues.

V and J are TRBV13 and TRBJ1-4, with no clear D. The germline V and J ends were trimmed by 5 bases and 5 bases, with 12 bases remaining between them. This CDR3 has 14 residues. Germline V CDR1 and CDR2: PRHDT, FYEKMQ (reference sequence). The CDR3 DNA reads TGTGCCAGCAGCGCCCAAAGATACAATGAAAAACTGTTTTTT. This gives the protein CASSAQRYNEKLFF.

This clone was observed once. This chain joins TRBV11-2 and TRBJ2-5, with a possible D match to TRBD2 (5 bases). The J call is doubtful: the DNA matches TRBJ2-7 better. From germline, CDR1 is SGHAT and CDR2 FQNNGV. The CDR3 totals 14 residues. In nucleotides, the CDR3 is TGTGCCAGCAGCGAGATGGAGGTCTCCTACGAGCAGTACTTC. Residues: CASSEMEVSYEQYF.

The V and J genes are TRBV28 and TRBJ1-3, with no clear D. The germline CDR1 and CDR2 sequences are MDHEN and SYDVKM. Trimming stripped 5 bases from V and 6 bases from J, with 11 bases between. CDR3 length: 13 residues. CDR3 sequence (DNA): TGTGCCAGCAGTCCCGCACCTTCAAACACCATATATTTT. It is translated as CASSPAPSNTIYF.

This chain links TRBV10-1 with TRBJ2-2, with D possibly being TRBD1 or TRBD2 (5 bases each). Trimming removed 4 bases from V and 0 bases from J, with 12 bases in between. The CDR3 runs to 16 residues. CDR1 and CDR2 from the germline V gene are WNHNN and SYGVQD (reference sequence). CDR3 DNA sequence: TGCGCCAGCAGTGGCCGGGACCCGACGAACACCGGGGAGCTGTTTTTT. It yields the protein CASSGRDPTNTGELFF.

The gene calls are TRBV4-3 and TRBJ2-7; 8 bases are shared with TRBD2. Germline lookup yields CDR1 LGHNA and CDR2 YSLEER. With 8 bases clipped from V and 5 bases from J, the junction kept 11 bases outside the gene matches. The CDR3 runs to 14 residues. Written as DNA, the CDR3 is TGCGCCAGCGGAGAAGACCGGACTAGCCACGAGCAGTACTTC. Amino acid sequence: CASGEDRTSHEQYF.

The gene calls are TRBV14 and TRBJ1-3; 7 positions match TRBD1. Trimming took 4 bases from V and 4 from J; bases not matched to a gene: 13. This CDR3 is built from 17 residues. CDR1 SGHDN and CDR2 FVKESK come from the germline V gene. The CDR3 region is CASSRKVEGTAGNTIYF. Here the CDR3 DNA reads TGTGCCAGCAGCCGTAAAGTGGAGGGGACAGCGGGAAACACCATATATTTT.

The V gene is TRBV19, the J gene TRBJ1-3; no clear D. V was clipped by 3 bases and J by 2 bases, with 11 bases between them. The CDR3 covers 15 residues. Germline V gene lookup returns CDR1 LNHDA and CDR2 SQIVND (reference sequence). CDR3 sequence (DNA): TGTGCCAGTAGTATGGGGATAAGGGCTGGAAACACCATATATTTT. Protein: CASSMGIRAGNTIYF.

This clone was picked up one time. The V gene is TRBV10-3, the J gene TRBJ1-6; weak D call: TRBD1 (5 bases). The V end lost 10 bases, the J end lost 7 bases, and 17 bases lay between the germline ends. Germline V lookup: CDR1 ENHRY, CDR2 SYGVKD. The CDR3 is 14 amino acids. The chain's CDR3 is CASGLAGLNSPLHF. The DNA for the CDR3 is TGTGCCAGTGGGCTAGCAGGGCTAAATTCACCCCTCCACTTT.

V and J are TRBV9 and TRBJ2-3, with TRBD1 identical over 8 bases. Losses at the gene ends were 0 bases for V and 7 bases for J; bases not matched to a gene: 7. The CDR3 runs 15 residues. Germline V gene sequence: CDR1 SGDLS, CDR2 YYNGEE. The CDR3 DNA is TGTGCCAGCAGCGTAGGGGCAGGGGGCGGGTATACGCAGTATTTT. It specifies CASSVGAGGGYTQYF. The full variable domain, completed using reference TRBV9 and TRBJ2-3, is DSGVTQTPKHLITATGQRVTLRCSPRSGDLSVYWYQQSLDQGLQFLIQYYNGEERAKGNILERFSAQQFPDLHSELNLSSLELGDSALYFCASSVGAGGGYTQYFGPGTRLTVL.